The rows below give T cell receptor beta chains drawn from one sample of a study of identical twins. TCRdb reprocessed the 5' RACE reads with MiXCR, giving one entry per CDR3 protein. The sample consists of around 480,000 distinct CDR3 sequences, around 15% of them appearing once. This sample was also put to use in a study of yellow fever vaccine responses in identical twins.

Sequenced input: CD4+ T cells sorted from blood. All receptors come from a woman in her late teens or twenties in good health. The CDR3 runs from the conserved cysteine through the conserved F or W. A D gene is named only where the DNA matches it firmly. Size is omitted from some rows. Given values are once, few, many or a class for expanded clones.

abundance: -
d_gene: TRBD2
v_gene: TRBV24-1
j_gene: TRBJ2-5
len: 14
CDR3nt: TGTGCCACCAGTGATTTGGGGACTATCGAGACCCAGTACTTC
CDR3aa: CATSDLGTIETQYF

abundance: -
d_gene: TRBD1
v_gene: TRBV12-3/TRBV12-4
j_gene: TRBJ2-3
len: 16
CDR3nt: TGTGCCAGCAGACCCGGGACAGGGAAGGGGACAGATACGCAGTATTTT
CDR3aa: CASRPGTGKGTDTQYF

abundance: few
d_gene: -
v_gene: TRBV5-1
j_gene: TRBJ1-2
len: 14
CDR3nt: TGCGCCAGCAGCTCGGCGACAGCAGTTTATGGCTACACCTTC
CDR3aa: CASSSATAVYGYTF

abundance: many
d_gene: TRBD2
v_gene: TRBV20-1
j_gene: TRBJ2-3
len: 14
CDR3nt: TGCAGTGTCTTTAGCGGGAGTGTCACAGATACGCAGTATTTT
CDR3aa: CSVFSGSVTDTQYF

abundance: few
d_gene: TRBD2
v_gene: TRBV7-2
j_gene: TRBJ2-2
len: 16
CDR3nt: TGTGCCAGCAGCCGCCGGGACTACCCGAACACCGGGGAGCTGTTTTTT
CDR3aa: CASSRRDYPNTGELFF

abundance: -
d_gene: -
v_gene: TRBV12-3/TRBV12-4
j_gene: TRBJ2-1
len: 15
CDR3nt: TGTGCCAGCAGCCCCAGTGCCATCTCCTACAATGAGCAGTTCTTC
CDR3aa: CASSPSAISYNEQFF

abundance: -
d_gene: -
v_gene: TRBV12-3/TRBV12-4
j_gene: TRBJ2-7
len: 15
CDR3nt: TGTGCCAGCAGTTTAAGGGGGGGCAGGCTCCACGAGCAGTACTTC
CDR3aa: CASSLRGGRLHEQYF

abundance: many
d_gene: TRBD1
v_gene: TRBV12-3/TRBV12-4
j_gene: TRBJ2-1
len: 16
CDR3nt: TGTGCCAGCAGTTCCCCCGGGACAGGGCATTCGGATGAGCAGTTCTTC
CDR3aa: CASSSPGTGHSDEQFF

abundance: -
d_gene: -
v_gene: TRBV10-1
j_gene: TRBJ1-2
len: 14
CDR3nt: TGCGCCAGCAGTCCCGGGACGGAGTTCTATGGCTACACCTTC
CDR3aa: CASSPGTEFYGYTF

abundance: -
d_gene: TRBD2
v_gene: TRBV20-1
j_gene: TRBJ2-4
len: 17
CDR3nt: TGCAGTGCTAGAGCCTATGCGGGAGCTGGGGCCAAAAACATTCAGTACTTC
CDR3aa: CSARAYAGAGAKNIQYF

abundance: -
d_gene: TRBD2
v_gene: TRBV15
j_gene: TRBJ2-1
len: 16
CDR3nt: TGTGCCACCAGCAGAGTTGGGACTAGCGGGAAGAATGAGCAGTTCTTC
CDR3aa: CATSRVGTSGKNEQFF

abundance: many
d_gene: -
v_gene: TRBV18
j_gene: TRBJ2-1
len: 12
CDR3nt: TGTGCCAGCTCACCACCGGGTTACGAGCAGTTCTTC
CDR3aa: CASSPPGYEQFF

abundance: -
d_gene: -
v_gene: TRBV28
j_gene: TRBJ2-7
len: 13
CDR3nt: TGTGCCAGCAGACGAGGGGGAGACCACGAGCAGTACTTC
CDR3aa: CASRRGGDHEQYF

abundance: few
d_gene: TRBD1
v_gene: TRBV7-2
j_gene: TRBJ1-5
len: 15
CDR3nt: TGTGCCAGCACCCCTGGCAGGGGGCAGGGTCAGCCCCAGCATTTT
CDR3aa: CASTPGRGQGQPQHF

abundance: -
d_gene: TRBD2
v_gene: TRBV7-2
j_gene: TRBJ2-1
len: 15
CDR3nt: TGTGCCAGCAGCTTAGCGACATCTAGACGCGGGGGGCAGTTCTTC
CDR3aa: CASSLATSRRGGQFF

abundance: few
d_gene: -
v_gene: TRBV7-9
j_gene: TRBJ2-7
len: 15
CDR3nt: TGTGCCAGCAGCTTAGCGTCCCTTGACAGCTACGAGCAGTACTTC
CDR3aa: CASSLASLDSYEQYF

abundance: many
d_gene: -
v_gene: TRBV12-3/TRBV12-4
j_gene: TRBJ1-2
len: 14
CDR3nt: TGTGCCAGCAGCTGGACAGTCAGGAACTATGGCTACACCTTC
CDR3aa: CASSWTVRNYGYTF

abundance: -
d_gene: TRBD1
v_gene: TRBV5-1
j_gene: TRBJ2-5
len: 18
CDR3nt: TGCGCCAGCAGCTTGGGAGGTTCCGGACAGGGACGACTCGGGACCCAGTACTTC
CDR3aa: CASSLGGSGQGRLGTQYF

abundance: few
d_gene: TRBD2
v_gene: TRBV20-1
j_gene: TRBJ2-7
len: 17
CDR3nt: TGCAGTGCTGGGGGACCGGCGGCGGGCGGGAGGGCCGACGAGCAGTACTTC
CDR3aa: CSAGGPAAGGRADEQYF

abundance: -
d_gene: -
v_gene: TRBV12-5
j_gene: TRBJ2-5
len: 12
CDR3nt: TGTGCTAGTGCCGGGACTTTGGAGACCCAGTACTTC
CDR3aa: CASAGTLETQYF

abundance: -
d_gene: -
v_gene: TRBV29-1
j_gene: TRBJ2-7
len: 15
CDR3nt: TGCAGCGTTGAAGGAGACAGGAGCGGAGTGGACGAGCAGTACTTC
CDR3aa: CSVEGDRSGVDEQYF

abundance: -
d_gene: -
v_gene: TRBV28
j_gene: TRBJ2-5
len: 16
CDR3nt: TGTGCCAGCAGTTTATTGGGTAGCAAGGACGCCGAGACCCAGTACTTC
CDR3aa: CASSLLGSKDAETQYF

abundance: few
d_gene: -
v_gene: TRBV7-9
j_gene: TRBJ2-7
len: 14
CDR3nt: TGTGCCAGCAGCTTAGCGATTGAGGCCCGAGAGCAGTACTTC
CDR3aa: CASSLAIEAREQYF

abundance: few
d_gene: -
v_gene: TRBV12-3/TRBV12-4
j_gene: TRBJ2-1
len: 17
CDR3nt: TGTGCCAGCAGTTTATACTTAGGGGGGAACGGGTCGAATGAGCAGTTCTTC
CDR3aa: CASSLYLGGNGSNEQFF

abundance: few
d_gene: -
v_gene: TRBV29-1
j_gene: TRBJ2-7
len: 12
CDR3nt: TGCAGCGTTGAAGACAGGGGTGGGGAGCAGTACTTC
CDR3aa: CSVEDRGGEQYF

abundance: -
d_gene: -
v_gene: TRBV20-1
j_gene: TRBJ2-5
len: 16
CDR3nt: TGCAGTGCTAGACCCTCCGGACTGATGCTCCAAGAGACCCAGTACTTC
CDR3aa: CSARPSGLMLQETQYF

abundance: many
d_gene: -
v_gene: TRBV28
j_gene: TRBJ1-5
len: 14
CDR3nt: TGTGCCAGCAGAAAGATTACTAGCAATCAGCCCCAGCATTTT
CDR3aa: CASRKITSNQPQHF

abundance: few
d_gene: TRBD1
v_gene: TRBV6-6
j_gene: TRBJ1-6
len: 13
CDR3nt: TGTGCCACCAGACCGGGACAGCTTTCACCCCTCCACTTT
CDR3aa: CATRPGQLSPLHF

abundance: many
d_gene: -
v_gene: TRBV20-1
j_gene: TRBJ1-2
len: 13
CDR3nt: TGCAGTGCTAGGAGGATCGGAACCGATGGCTACACCTTC
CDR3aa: CSARRIGTDGYTF

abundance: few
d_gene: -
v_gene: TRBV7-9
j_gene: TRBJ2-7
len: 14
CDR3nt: TGTGCCAGCAGCGGAGAACGGGGCTATAGCGAGCAGTACTTC
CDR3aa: CASSGERGYSEQYF

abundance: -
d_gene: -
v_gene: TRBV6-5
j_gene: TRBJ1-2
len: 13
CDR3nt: TGTGCCAGCAGGGACTCAACTGTCTATGGCTACACCTTC
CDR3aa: CASRDSTVYGYTF

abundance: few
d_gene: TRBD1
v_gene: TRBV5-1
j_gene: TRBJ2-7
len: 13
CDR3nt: TGCGCCAGCGCTCGGGACAGGGTTTACGAGCAGTACTTC
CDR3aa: CASARDRVYEQYF

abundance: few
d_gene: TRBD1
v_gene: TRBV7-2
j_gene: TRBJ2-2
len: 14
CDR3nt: TGTGCCAGCAGCTCTCGGACAGGTACCGGGGAGCTGTTTTTT
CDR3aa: CASSSRTGTGELFF

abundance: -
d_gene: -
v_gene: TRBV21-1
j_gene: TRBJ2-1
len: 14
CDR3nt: TGTGCCAGCAGCACCTGGAGAGGGGTCCCTGAGCAGTTCTTC
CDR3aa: CASSTWRGVPEQFF

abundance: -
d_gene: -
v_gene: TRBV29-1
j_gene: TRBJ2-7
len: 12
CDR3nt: TGCAGCGCTAGGGACGGAACCTACGAGCAGTACTTC
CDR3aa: CSARDGTYEQYF

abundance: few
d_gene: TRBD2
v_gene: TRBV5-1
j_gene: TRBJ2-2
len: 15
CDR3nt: TGCGCCAGCAGCAGCAGGGAGGGGAACACCGGGGAGCTGTTTTTT
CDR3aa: CASSSREGNTGELFF